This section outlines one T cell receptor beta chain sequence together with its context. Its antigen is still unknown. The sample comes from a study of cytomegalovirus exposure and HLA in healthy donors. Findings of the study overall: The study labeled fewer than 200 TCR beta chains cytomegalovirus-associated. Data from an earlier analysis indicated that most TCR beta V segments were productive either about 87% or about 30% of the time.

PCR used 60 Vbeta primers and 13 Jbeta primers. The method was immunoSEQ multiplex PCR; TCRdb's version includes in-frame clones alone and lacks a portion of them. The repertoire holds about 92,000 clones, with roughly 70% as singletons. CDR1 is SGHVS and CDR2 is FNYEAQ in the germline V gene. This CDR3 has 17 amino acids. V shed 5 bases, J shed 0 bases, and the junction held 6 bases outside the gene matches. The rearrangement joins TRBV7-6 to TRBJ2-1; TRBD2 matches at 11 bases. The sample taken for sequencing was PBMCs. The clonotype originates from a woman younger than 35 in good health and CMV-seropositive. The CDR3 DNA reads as TGTGCCAGCAGCCCTGGGACTAGCGGAGTCTCCTACAATGAGCAGTTCTTC. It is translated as CASSPGTSGVSYNEQFF. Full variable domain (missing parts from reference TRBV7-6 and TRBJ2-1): GAGVSQSPRYKVTKRGQDVALRCDPISGHVSLYWYRQALGQGPEFLTYFNYEAQQDKSGLPNDRFSAERPEGSISTLTIQRTEQRDSAMYRCASSPGTSGVSYNEQFFGPGTRLTVL.